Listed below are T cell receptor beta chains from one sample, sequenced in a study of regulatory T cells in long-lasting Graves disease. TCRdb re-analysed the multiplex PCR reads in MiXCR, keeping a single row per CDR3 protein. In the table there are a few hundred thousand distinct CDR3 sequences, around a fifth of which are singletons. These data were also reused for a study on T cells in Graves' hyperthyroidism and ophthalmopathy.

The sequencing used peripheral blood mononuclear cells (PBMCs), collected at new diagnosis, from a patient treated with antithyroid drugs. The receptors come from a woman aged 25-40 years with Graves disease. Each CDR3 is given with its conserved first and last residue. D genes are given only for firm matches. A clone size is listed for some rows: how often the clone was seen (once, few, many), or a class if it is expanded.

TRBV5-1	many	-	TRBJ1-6	CASSLAPGFGNSPLHF	TGCGCCAGCAGCTTGGCCCCAGGGTTTGGTAATTCACCCCTCCACTTT
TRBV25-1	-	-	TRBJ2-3	CASSAVTDTQYF	TGTGCCAGCAGTGCAGTCACAGATACGCAGTATTTT
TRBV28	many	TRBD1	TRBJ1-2	CASSRRTGGDGYTF	TGTGCCAGCAGCCGGCGGACAGGGGGAGATGGCTACACCTTC
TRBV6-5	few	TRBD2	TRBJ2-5	CASSYVAGGTGETQYF	TGTGCCAGCAGTTACGTAGCGGGGGGGACCGGAGAGACCCAGTACTTC
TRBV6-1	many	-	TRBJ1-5	CASGFGSPGGQPQHF	TGTGCCAGCGGGTTTGGCAGCCCAGGAGGTCAGCCCCAGCATTTT
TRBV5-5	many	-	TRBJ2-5	CASSLFVGEGETQYF	TGTGCCAGCAGCTTGTTCGTCGGGGAAGGGGAGACCCAGTACTTC
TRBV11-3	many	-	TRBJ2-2	CASSSQGTGELFF	TGTGCCAGCAGTTCACAGGGAACCGGGGAGCTGTTTTTT
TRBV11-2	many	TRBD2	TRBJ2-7	CASSTTGTNDEQYF	TGTGCCAGCAGCACAACCGGGACTAATGACGAGCAGTACTTC
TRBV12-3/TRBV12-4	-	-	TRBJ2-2	CASSLLGRQRDHTFTGELFF	TGTGCCAGCAGCTTGTTGGGCCGCCAAAGGGACCACACCTTCACCGGGGAGCTGTTTTTT
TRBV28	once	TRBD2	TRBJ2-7	CASSTDRTSGRKYEQYF	TGTGCCAGCAGCACGGATAGGACTAGCGGGAGGAAATACGAGCAGTACTTC
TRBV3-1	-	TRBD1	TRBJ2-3	CASSLQGVTDTQYF	TGTGCCAGCAGCCTGCAGGGGGTTACAGATACGCAGTATTTT
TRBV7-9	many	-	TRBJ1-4	CASSSGKNEKLFF	TGTGCCAGCAGCTCCGGGAAGAATGAAAAACTGTTTTTT
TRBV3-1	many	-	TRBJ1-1	CASSQEGGRAFF	TGTGCCAGCAGCCAAGAAGGTGGCAGGGCTTTCTTT
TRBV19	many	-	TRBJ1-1	CASSRRGVTEAFF	TGTGCCAGTAGTAGACGAGGGGTTACTGAAGCTTTCTTT
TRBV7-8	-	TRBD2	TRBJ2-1	CASSSVLAGGSEQFF	TGTGCCAGCAGCTCGGTCCTAGCGGGGGGAAGTGAGCAGTTCTTC
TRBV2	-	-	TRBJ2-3	CASRSGHSTDTQYF	TGTGCCAGCAGATCCGGGCATAGCACAGATACGCAGTATTTT
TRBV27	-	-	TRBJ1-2	CASSLFGQNYGYTF	TGTGCCAGCAGTCTGTTCGGACAGAACTATGGCTACACCTTC
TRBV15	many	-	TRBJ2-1	CATGTQGLIRAGRTYNEQFF	TGTGCCACCGGCACCCAAGGATTAATTCGGGCGGGAAGAACCTACAATGAGCAGTTCTTC
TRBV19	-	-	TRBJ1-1	CASNSPGVSPNTEAFF	TGTGCCAGTAATTCCCCGGGGGTTTCGCCGAACACTGAAGCTTTCTTT
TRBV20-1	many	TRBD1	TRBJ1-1	CSVTTGTGGTEAFF	TGCAGTGTCACAACCGGGACAGGGGGCACTGAAGCTTTCTTT
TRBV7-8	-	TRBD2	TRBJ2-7	CASSSQLTSGSSSYEQYF	TGTGCCAGCAGCTCCCAACTAACTAGCGGGAGCAGCTCCTACGAGCAGTACTTC
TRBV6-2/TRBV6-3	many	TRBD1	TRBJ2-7	CASRAGQGANYEQYF	TGTGCCAGCAGGGCCGGACAGGGGGCGAACTACGAGCAGTACTTC
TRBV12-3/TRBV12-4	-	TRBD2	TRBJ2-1	CASSSPGTSGMSSYNEQFF	TGTGCCAGCAGTTCGCCCGGGACTAGCGGTATGAGCTCCTACAATGAGCAGTTCTTC
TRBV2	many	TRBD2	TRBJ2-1	CASKQTSGRGNEQFF	TGTGCCAGCAAACAGACTAGCGGGAGAGGAAATGAGCAGTTCTTC
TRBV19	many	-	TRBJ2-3	CASSSAGGTDTQYF	TGTGCCAGTAGTTCGGCGGGCGGTACAGATACGCAGTATTTT
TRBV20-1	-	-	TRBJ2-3	CSAWGFDSTDTQYF	TGCAGTGCTTGGGGCTTCGATAGCACAGATACGCAGTATTTT
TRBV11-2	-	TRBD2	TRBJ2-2	CATSLEGGTSGKTGELLF	TGTGCCACCAGCTTAGAAGGCGGGACTAGCGGGAAGACCGGGGAGCTGCTTTTT
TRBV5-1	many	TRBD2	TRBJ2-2	CASSFSGIGSGELFF	TGCGCCAGCAGCTTCAGCGGGATTGGGTCCGGGGAGCTGTTTTTT
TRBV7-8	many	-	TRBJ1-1	CASSLPVGRGNTEAFF	TGTGCCAGCAGCTTACCGGTAGGCAGGGGGAACACTGAAGCTTTCTTT
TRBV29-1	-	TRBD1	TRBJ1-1	CSETTGGTEAFF	TGCAGCGAGACAACAGGGGGCACTGAAGCTTTCTTT
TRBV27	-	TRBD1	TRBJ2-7	CASSLSIPGQGPDEQYF	TGTGCCAGCAGTTTATCCATACCGGGACAGGGTCCGGACGAGCAGTACTTC
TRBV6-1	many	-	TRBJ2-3	CANRARGGSDTQYF	TGTGCCAACCGGGCCAGGGGTGGCTCAGATACGCAGTATTTT
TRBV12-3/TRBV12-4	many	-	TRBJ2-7	CASSLGWLGSRYEQYF	TGTGCCAGCAGTTTAGGCTGGTTGGGGTCCCGCTACGAGCAGTACTTC
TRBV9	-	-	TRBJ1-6	CASSDGTFGNSPLHF	TGTGCCAGCAGCGACGGGACTTTTGGCAATTCACCCCTCCACTTT
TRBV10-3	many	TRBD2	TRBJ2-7	CAISEGASGAPTTYEQYF	TGTGCCATCAGTGAGGGAGCTAGCGGTGCCCCCACTACCTACGAGCAGTACTTC
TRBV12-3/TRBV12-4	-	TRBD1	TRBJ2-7	CASSGRTGQVGEQYF	TGTGCCAGCAGTGGCCGGACAGGTCAGGTGGGTGAGCAGTACTTC
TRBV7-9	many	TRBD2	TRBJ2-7	CASSSSGGETYEQYF	TGTGCCAGCAGCTCTAGCGGGGGGGAGACCTACGAGCAGTACTTC
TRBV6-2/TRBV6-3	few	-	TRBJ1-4	CASSYRVTNEKLFF	TGTGCCAGCAGTTACAGGGTCACTAATGAAAAACTGTTTTTT
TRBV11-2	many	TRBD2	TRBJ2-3	CASSFRARGGADTQYF	TGTGCCAGCAGCTTTAGGGCGCGCGGGGGGGCAGATACGCAGTATTTT
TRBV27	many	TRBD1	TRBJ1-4	CASSYDRDNEKLFF	TGTGCCAGTTCCTATGACAGGGATAATGAAAAACTGTTTTTT
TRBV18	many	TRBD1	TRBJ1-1	CASSLRGLVEAFF	TGTGCCAGCTCACTCAGGGGGCTTGTTGAAGCTTTCTTT
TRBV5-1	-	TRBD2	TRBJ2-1	CASRRGLAPPNEQFF	TGCGCCAGCAGACGGGGACTAGCGCCACCCAATGAGCAGTTCTTC
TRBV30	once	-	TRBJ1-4	CAWNRVGTNEKLFF	TGTGCCTGGAACCGAGTGGGAACTAATGAAAAACTGTTTTTT
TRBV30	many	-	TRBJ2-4	CAWSVRNLIAKNIQYF	TGTGCCTGGAGTGTACGTAACCTAATAGCCAAAAACATTCAGTACTTC
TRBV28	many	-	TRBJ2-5	CASSSAGHNPETQYF	TGTGCCAGCAGTTCCGCGGGACATAACCCGGAGACCCAGTACTTC
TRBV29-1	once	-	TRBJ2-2	CSVEGRQGLIGELFF	TGCAGCGTTGAAGGTAGGCAGGGATTGATCGGGGAGCTGTTTTTT
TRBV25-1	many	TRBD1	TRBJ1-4	CASLDRKRPLYEKLFF	TGTGCCAGCCTGGACAGGAAAAGGCCGCTGTATGAAAAACTGTTTTTT
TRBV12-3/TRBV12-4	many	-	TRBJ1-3	CASSFYSAAGNTIYF	TGTGCCAGCAGTTTTTATTCTGCGGCAGGAAACACCATATATTTT
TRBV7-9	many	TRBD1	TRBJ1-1	CASSLAGTGSKAFF	TGTGCCAGCAGCTTAGCGGGGACAGGTTCGAAGGCTTTCTTT
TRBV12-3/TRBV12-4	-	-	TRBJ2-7	CASSQRYEQYF	TGTGCCAGCAGCCAGCGATACGAGCAGTACTTC
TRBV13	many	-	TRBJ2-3	CASSPGRADTQYF	TGTGCCAGCAGCCCTGGGAGAGCCGATACGCAGTATTTT
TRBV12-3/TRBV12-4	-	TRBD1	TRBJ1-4	CASSRDRRLFF	TGTGCCAGCAGCCGGGACAGGCGTCTGTTTTTT